These 9 T cell receptor beta chains originate from one sample sequenced in a study of shared clonotypes between healthy human individuals. Only in-frame clones appear in the TCRdb table, and some are missing; sequencing was by immunoSEQ multiplex PCR. The sample contains 2 million to 2.5 million clones, around 92% of which appear only once. The specimen sequenced was naive CD4+ T cells from PBMCs. As for subset: CD45RA+ positively selected. The receptors shown here come from a man aged 18 to 30 in good health. Some clones in this sample may be carry-over from other donors' samples.

CDR3 region: CASSGGLAGVFNEQYF. CDR3 coding DNA: TGCGCCAGCAGTGGGGGACTAGCGGGAGTTTTCAACGAGCAGTACTTC. The rearrangement uses TRBV10-2 and TRBJ2-7, with 14 bases identical to TRBD2. Germline values: CDR1 WSHSY, CDR2 SAAADI. The CDR3 sequence is 16 residues long. V shed 4 bases and J 5 bases; nucleotides not matched to a gene: 7.

A single count supports this clone. The chain is built from TRBV18 and TRBJ1-3; 9 positions agree with TRBD1. CDR1 KGHSH and CDR2 LQKENI come from the germline V gene. This CDR3 comprises 17 residues. Trimming cost V 8 bases and J 1 base; bases outside gene matches: 12. The CDR3 coding sequence is TGTGCCAGCGCCCGACTAGGGGGACAGGGTTCTGGAAACACCATATATTTT. Translating it yields CASARLGGQGSGNTIYF.

This clone was counted only a few times. One end of the junction is discordant with germline, which a read error may explain. The chain joins TRBV7-9 to TRBJ1-1; D remains ambiguous. Looked up from germline, CDR1 is SEHNR and CDR2 is FQNEAQ (reference sequence). The CDR3 spans 13 residues. CDR3: CASSLVPVTQAFF. CDR3 nucleotide sequence: TGTGCCAGCAGCTTAGTCCCAGTCACTCAAGCTTTCTTT.

This rearrangement joins TRBV5-5 to TRBJ1-2; D perhaps matches TRBD1 (5 bases). From germline, CDR1 is SGHKS and CDR2 YYEKEE (reference sequence). This CDR3 has 13 residues. With 5 bases removed from V and 4 bases from J, the gap between germline ends came to 12 bases. CDR3 loop: CASSSDSTYGYTF. The CDR3 region has the DNA TGTGCCAGCAGTTCAGACAGCACCTATGGCTACACCTTC.

A few counts support this clone. The chain recombines TRBV28 with TRBJ1-1, with D uncertain. The CDR3 has 13 amino acids. Germline V gene data show CDR1 as MDHEN and CDR2 as SYDVKM. Between the trimmed V and J ends, which lost 7 bases and 1 base, there was a span of 10 bases. The CDR3 sequence: CASTRTANTEAFF. Written as DNA, the CDR3 is TGTGCCAGCACTCGGACGGCGAACACTGAAGCTTTCTTT.

V and J are TRBV4-1 and TRBJ2-3; D gene unclear. Germline-derived CDR1 and CDR2 are MGHRA and YSYEKL. This CDR3 is 16 amino acids long. V lost 4 bases and J lost 2, with 16 bases in between. CDR3 nucleotide sequence: TGCGCCAGCAGCCCCCTCGGTTTGCAGATCACAGATACGCAGTATTTT. This codes for CASSPLGLQITDTQYF.

The V gene is TRBV5-4, the J gene TRBJ2-7; weak D call: TRBD2 (6 bases). V shed 2 bases and J shed 4 bases, with 10 bases lying between them. The CDR3 length is 13 residues. In germline, CDR1 is SGHNT, CDR2 YYREEE (reference sequence). The CDR3 nucleotides are TGTGCCAGCAGCTTCCGGGGGAAGTACGAGCAGTACTTC. Its protein is CASSFRGKYEQYF.

The chain uses TRBV27 and TRBJ2-2, with a tentative D call TRBD1 (5 bases). The germline CDR1 and CDR2 sequences are MNHEY and SMNVEV (reference sequence). CDR3 length: 13 residues. Trimming removed 6 bases from V and 4 bases from J, with 9 bases in between. The CDR3, as DNA: TGTGCCAGCAGCAGGGCTGGCACCGGGGAGCTGTTTTTT. As protein: CASSRAGTGELFF.

The rearrangement joins TRBV7-2 to TRBJ2-5; a weak D match, TRBD2 (7 bases). The CDR3 is 15 residues long. With 4 bases removed from V and 5 bases from J, the gap between germline ends came to 17 bases. Germline lookup yields CDR1 SGHTA and CDR2 FQGNSA. The CDR3 reads CASSSMGGASETQYF. The DNA for the CDR3 is TGTGCCAGCAGCTCAATGGGGGGGGCATCGGAGACCCAGTACTTC. Full variable domain (remainder filled in from reference TRBV7-2 and TRBJ2-5): GAGVSQSPSNKVTEKGKDVELRCDPISGHTALYWYRQSLGQGLEFLIYFQGNSAPDKSGLPSDRFSAERTGGSVSTLTIQRTQQEDSAVYLCASSSMGGASETQYFGPGTRLLVL.